The 3 T cell receptor beta chains listed next were all sequenced from one sample in a study of T cell responses to AZD1222 COVID-19 vaccine. The repertoire was sequenced with immunoSEQ multiplex PCR; TCRdb's copy has only in-frame clones and lacks some. In the table there are about 170,000 clones, approximately 90% of which are singletons. The material sequenced was peripheral blood, taken 28 days after the second dose of the MenACWY control vaccine. The receptors come from an adult who received the MenACWY meningococcal vaccine as a control.

The gene calls are TRBV10-3 and TRBJ2-2; the D is unclear. CDR3 length: 13 residues. Trimming took off 10 bases at V and 5 bases at J, with 14 bases between the two ends. Germline V lookup: CDR1 ENHRY, CDR2 SYGVKD. The CDR3 is CATSNADTGELFF. In DNA form, the CDR3 reads TGTGCCACAAGCAACGCCGATACCGGGGAGCTGTTTTTT.

The chain has TRBV19 and TRBJ1-4; D remains ambiguous. The germline V and J ends were trimmed by 9 bases and 7 bases, with 6 bases remaining between them. The CDR3 spans 10 residues. Germline loops: CDR1 LNHDA, CDR2 SQIVND (reference sequence). The CDR3 sequence is CASWGEKLFF. The CDR3 DNA reads as TGTGCCAGCTGGGGTGAAAAACTGTTTTTT. The full variable domain, in which reference TRBV19 and TRBJ1-4 provide the parts outside the CDR3, is DGGITQSPKYLFRKEGQNVTLSCEQNLNHDAMYWYRQDPGQGLRLIYYSQIVNDFQKGDIAEGYSVSREKKESFPLTVTSAQKNPTAFYLCASWGEKLFFGSGTQLSVL.

The table lists this clone with a count of one. V is TRBV21-1 and J is TRBJ2-3; the D call TRBD1 from the table was never checked on the DNA. TRBV21-1 is tagged as a pseudogene. The CDR3 runs 17 residues. DNA for the CDR3: TGTGCCAGCAGCTCGAATCACGACAGGGTCTCATCAGATACGCAGTATTTT. Its translation is CASSSNHDRVSSDTQYF.